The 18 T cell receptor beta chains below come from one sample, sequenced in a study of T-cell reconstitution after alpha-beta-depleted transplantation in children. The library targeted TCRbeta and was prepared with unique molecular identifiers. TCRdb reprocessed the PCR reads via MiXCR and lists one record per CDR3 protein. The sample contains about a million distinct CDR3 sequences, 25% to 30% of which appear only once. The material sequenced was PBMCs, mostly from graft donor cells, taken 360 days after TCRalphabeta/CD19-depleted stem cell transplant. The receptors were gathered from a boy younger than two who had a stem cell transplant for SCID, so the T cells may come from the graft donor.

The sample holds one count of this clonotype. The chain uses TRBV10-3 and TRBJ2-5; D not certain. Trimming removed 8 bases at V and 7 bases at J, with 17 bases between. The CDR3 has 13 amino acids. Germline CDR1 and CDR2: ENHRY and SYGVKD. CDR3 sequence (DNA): TGTGCCATCGCCCTTGCCGCTCCGGGGACCCAGTACTTC. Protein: CAIALAAPGTQYF.

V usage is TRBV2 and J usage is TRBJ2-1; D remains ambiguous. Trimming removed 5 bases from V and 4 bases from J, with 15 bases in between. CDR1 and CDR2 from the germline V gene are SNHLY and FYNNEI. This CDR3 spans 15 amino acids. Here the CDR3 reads CASSQTQDPYNEQFF. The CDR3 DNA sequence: TGTGCCAGCAGTCAGACACAAGACCCATACAATGAGCAGTTCTTC.

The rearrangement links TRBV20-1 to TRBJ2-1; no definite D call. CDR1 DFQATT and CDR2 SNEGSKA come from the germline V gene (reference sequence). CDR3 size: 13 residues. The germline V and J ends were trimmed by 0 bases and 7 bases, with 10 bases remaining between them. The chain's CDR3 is CSARDTVRNEQFF. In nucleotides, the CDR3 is TGCAGTGCTAGAGACACGGTGAGGAATGAGCAGTTCTTC.

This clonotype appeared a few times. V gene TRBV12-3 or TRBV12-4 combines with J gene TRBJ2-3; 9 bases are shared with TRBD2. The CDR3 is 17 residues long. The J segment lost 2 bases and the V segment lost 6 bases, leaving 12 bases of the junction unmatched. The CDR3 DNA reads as TGTGCCAGCAGCCACGGCGGGGGGGCACGGGTCACAGATACGCAGTATTTT. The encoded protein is CASSHGGGARVTDTQYF.

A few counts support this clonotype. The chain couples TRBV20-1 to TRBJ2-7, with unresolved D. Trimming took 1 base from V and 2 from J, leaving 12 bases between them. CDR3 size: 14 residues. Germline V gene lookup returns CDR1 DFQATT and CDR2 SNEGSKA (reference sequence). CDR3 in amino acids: CSARVADGPYEQYF. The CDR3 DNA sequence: TGCAGTGCTAGAGTGGCGGACGGGCCCTACGAGCAGTACTTC.

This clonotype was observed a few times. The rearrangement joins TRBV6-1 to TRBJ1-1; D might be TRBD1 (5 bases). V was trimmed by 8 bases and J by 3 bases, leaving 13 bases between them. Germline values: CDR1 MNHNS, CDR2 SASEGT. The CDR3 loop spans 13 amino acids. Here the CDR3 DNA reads TGTGCCAGCGGGGCCCGGGGGGACACTGAAGCTTTCTTT. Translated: CASGARGDTEAFF.

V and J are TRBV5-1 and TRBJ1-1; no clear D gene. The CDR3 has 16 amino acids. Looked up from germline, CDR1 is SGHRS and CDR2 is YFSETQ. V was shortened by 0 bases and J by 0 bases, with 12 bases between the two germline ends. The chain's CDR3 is CASSLEGSWVNTEAFF. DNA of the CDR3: TGCGCCAGCAGCTTGGAGGGTTCTTGGGTGAACACTGAAGCTTTCTTT.

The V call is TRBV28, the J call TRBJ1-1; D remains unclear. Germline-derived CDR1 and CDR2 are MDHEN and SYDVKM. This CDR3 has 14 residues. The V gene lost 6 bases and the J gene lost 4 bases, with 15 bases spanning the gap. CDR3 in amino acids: CASSPAYWSTEAFF. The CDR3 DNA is TGTGCCAGCAGCCCGGCGTACTGGTCCACTGAAGCTTTCTTT. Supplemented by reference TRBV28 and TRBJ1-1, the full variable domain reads DVKVTQSSRYLVKRTGEKVFLECVQDMDHENMFWYRQDPGLGLRLIYFSYDVKMKEKGDIPEGYSVSREKKERFSLILESASTNQTSMYLCASSPAYWSTEAFFGQGTRLTVV.

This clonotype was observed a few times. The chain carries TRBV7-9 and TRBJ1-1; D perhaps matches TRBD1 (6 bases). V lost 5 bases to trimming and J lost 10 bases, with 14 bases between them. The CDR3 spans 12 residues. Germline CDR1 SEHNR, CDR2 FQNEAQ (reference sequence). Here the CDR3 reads CASSNKGDGAFF. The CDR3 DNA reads TGTGCCAGCAGCAATAAGGGGGATGGAGCTTTCTTT. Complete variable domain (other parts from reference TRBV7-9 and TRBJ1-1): DTGVSQNPRHKITKRGQNVTFRCDPISEHNRLYWYRQTLGQGPEFLTYFQNEAQLEKSRLLSDRFSAERPKGSFSTLEIQRTEQGDSAMYLCASSNKGDGAFFGQGTRLTVV.

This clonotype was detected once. CDR3 in amino acids: CSVLKSSYNEQFF. CDR3 DNA: TGCAGCGTTCTGAAGAGCTCCTACAATGAGCAGTTCTTC. The chain is built from TRBV29-1 and TRBJ2-1; D unresolved. Per germline, CDR1 SQVTM and CDR2 ANQGSEA. The CDR3 covers 13 residues. V gave up 5 bases and J gave up 0 bases, with 8 bases separating them.

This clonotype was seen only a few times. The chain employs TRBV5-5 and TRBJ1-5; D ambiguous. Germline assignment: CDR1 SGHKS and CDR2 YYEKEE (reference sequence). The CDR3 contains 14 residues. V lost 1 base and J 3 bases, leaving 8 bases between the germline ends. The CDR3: CASSLMGNNQPQHF. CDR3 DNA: TGTGCCAGCAGCTTGATGGGGAACAATCAGCCCCAGCATTTT. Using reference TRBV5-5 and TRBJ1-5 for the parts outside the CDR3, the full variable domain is DAGVTQSPTHLIKTRGQQVTLRCSPISGHKSVSWYQQVLGQGPQFIFQYYEKEERGRGNFPDRFSARQFPNYSSELNVNALLLGDSALYLCASSLMGNNQPQHFGDGTRLSIL.

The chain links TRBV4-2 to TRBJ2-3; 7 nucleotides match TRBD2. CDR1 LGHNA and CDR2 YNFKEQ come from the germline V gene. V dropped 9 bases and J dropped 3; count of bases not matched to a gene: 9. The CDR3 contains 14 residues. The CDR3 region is CARDTWGGTDTQYF. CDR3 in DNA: TGTGCCAGGGATACATGGGGGGGGACAGATACGCAGTATTTT.

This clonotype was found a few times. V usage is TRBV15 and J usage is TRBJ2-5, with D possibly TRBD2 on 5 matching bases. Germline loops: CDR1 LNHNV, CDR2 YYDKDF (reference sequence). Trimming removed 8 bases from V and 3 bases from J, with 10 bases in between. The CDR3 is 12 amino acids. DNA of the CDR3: TGTGCCACCGGAAGGCGGGAAGAGACCCAGTACTTC. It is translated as CATGRREETQYF.

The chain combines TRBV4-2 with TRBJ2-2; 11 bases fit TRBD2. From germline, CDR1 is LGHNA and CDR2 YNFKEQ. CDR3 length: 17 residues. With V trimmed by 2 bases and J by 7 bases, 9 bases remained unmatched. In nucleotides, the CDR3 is TGTGCCAGCAGCCAATTAGCGGGGGGGCCTCAGGGCGGGGAGCTGTTTTTT. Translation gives CASSQLAGGPQGGELFF.

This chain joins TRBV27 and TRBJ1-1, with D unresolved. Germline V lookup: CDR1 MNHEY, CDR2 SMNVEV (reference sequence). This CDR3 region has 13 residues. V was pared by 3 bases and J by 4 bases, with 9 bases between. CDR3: CASSFQSGTEAFF. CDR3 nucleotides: TGTGCCAGCAGTTTCCAGAGCGGCACTGAAGCTTTCTTT.

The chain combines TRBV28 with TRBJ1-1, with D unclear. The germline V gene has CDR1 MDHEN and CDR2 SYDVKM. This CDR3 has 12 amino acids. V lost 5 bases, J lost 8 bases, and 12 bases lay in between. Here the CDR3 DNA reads TGTGCCAGCAGTCCCGCCAGCTGGGAAGCTTTCTTT. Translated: CASSPASWEAFF.

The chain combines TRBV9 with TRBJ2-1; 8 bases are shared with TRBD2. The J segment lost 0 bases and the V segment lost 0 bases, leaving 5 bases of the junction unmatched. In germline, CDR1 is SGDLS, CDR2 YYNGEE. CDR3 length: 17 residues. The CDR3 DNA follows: TGTGCCAGCAGCGTAGGGGTAGCGGGGCACTCCTACAATGAGCAGTTCTTC. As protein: CASSVGVAGHSYNEQFF.

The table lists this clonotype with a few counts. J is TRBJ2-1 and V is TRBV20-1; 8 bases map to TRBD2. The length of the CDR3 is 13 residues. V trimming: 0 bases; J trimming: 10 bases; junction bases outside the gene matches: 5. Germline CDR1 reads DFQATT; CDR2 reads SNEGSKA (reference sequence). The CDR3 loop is CSARDLGRGEQFF. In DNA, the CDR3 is TGCAGTGCTAGAGATCTCGGGAGGGGCGAGCAGTTCTTC.